These 18 T cell receptor beta chains share one sample of origin, sequenced in a study of blood T cell repertoires in COVID-19. Some clones are missing from TCRdb's copy, which holds only in-frame ones; the method was immunoSEQ multiplex PCR. The sample includes about 140,000 clones, over 70% of them seen just once. Input material: PBMCs or T cells enriched from blood (not recorded which). These receptors all stem from a man between 65 and 85 years old who had been exposed to COVID-19.

The chain links TRBV5-4 to TRBJ2-3; 10 bases fit TRBD2. CDR1 and CDR2 (germline): SGHNT, YYREEE (reference sequence). J was trimmed by 2 bases and V by 3 bases; bases with no gene match: 3. The CDR3 has 15 amino acids. CDR3 sequence reads: CASSSGLAVTDTQYF. CDR3 DNA: TGTGCCAGCAGCTCTGGACTAGCGGTCACAGATACGCAGTATTTT.

The V gene is TRBV5-1, the J gene TRBJ1-1; perhaps TRBD1 as D (5 bases). The CDR3 is made up of 13 amino acids. Germline loops: CDR1 SGHRS, CDR2 YFSETQ. Trimming removed 4 bases from V and 4 bases from J, with 11 bases in between. This chain's CDR3 is CASSPGGPTEAFF. The CDR3 DNA reads TGCGCCAGCAGCCCGGGGGGACCCACTGAAGCTTTCTTT. The entire variable domain, with the rest obtained from reference TRBV5-1 and TRBJ1-1, is as follows: KAGVTQTPRYLIKTRGQQVTLSCSPISGHRSVSWYQQTPGQGLQFLFEYFSETQRNKGNFPGRFSGRQFSNSRSEMNVSTLELGDSALYLCASSPGGPTEAFFGQGTRLTVV.

This clone has more than one count but fewer than ten. The chain couples TRBV6-5 to TRBJ2-7; D unresolved. This CDR3 region has 14 residues. Trimming took off 5 bases at V and 0 bases at J, with 11 bases between the two ends. Germline-derived CDR1 and CDR2 are MNHEY and SVGAGI. The chain's CDR3 is CASSHGRYSYEQYF. The CDR3 coding sequence is TGTGCCAGCAGTCACGGCAGGTACTCCTACGAGCAGTACTTC.

In its sample, this clone was seen many times. The chain carries TRBV25-1 and TRBJ2-1, with a tentative D call TRBD2 (5 bases). Per germline, CDR1 MGHDK and CDR2 SYGVNS. V was trimmed by 2 bases and J by 1 base, leaving 9 bases between them. CDR3 length equals 15 residues. The CDR3 DNA sequence: TGTGCCAGCAGTGAAACTGGCGGGTCCTACAATGAGCAGTTCTTC. Translation: CASSETGGSYNEQFF.

The rearrangement uses TRBV6-5 and TRBJ2-2; 9 nucleotides agree with TRBD1. Per germline, CDR1 MNHEY and CDR2 SVGAGI. Trimming at V came to 6 bases and at J to 4 bases, leaving 3 bases not matched to a gene. This CDR3 is 14 amino acids long. CDR3 sequence reads: CASSPGQGTGELFF. The CDR3 bases are TGTGCCAGCAGCCCGGGACAGGGCACCGGGGAGCTGTTTTTT.

The chain links TRBV11-2 to TRBJ2-7; D unresolved. The CDR3 covers 11 residues. The V end was cut by 5 bases, the J end by 6 bases, with 8 bases between. The germline V gene encodes CDR1 SGHAT and CDR2 FQNNGV. The CDR3 DNA reads TGTGCCAGCAGCGGAGTGGGCGAGCAGTACTTC. Translated, it gives CASSGVGEQYF.

The J gene is TRBJ2-7, the V gene TRBV5-6; 9 bases agree with TRBD1. Germline assignment: CDR1 SGHDT and CDR2 YYEEEE. V dropped 4 bases and J dropped 5; count of bases not matched to a gene: 13. CDR3 length: 16 residues. CDR3 protein: CASSPTFNRGPHEQYF. CDR3 DNA: TGTGCCAGCAGCCCCACATTTAACAGGGGGCCACACGAGCAGTACTTC. Supplemented by reference TRBV5-6 and TRBJ2-7, the full variable domain reads DAGVTQSPTHLIKTRGQQVTLRCSPKSGHDTVSWYQQALGQGPQFIFQYYEEEERQRGNFPDRFSGHQFPNYSSELNVNALLLGDSALYLCASSPTFNRGPHEQYFGPGTRLTVT.

The J gene is TRBJ1-2, the V gene TRBV30; D gene ambiguous. The CDR3 sequence is 12 residues long. Germline values: CDR1 GTSNPN, CDR2 SVGIG (reference sequence). V was clipped by 4 bases and J by 2 bases, with 8 bases between them. The CDR3 sequence: CAWNMGNYGYTF. The CDR3 DNA reads TGTGCCTGGAATATGGGCAACTATGGCTACACCTTC. The variable domain in full, with the rest retrieved from reference TRBV30 and TRBJ1-2, is SQTIHQWPATLVQPVGSPLSLECTVEGTSNPNLYWYRQAAGRGLQLLFYSVGIGQISSEVPQNLSASRPQDRQFILSSKKLLLSDSGFYLCAWNMGNYGYTFGSGTRLTVV.

This chain joins TRBV27 and TRBJ2-1; 11 positions match TRBD2. J was trimmed by 2 bases and V by 0 bases; bases with no gene match: 9. The CDR3 is made up of 19 amino acids. The germline V gene encodes CDR1 MNHEY and CDR2 SMNVEV (reference sequence). This chain's CDR3 is CASSLSVLAGGPTYNEQFF. DNA for the CDR3: TGTGCCAGCAGTTTATCGGTCCTAGCGGGAGGACCTACCTACAATGAGCAGTTCTTC.

This chain connects TRBV7-2 to TRBJ2-3; a possible D gene is TRBD2 (6 bases). CDR1 and CDR2 from the germline V gene are SGHTA and FQGNSA. Trimming shortened V by 5 bases and J by 1 base, and 16 bases separated the two germline ends. The length of the CDR3 is 16 residues. The CDR3 bases are TGTGCCAGCAGCGCCCCGCGGGGCAGCCGCACAGATACGCAGTATTTT. This encodes CASSAPRGSRTDTQYF.

The chain is built from TRBV5-1 and TRBJ2-1, with 11 bases matching TRBD2. Trimming cost V 4 bases and J 6 bases; bases outside gene matches: 6. This CDR3 has 15 residues. The germline gives CDR1 SGHRS, CDR2 YFSETQ. The CDR3 DNA reads as TGCGCCAGCAGCGCGGGACTAGCGGCCTCCAATGAGCAGTTCTTC. It codes for CASSAGLAASNEQFF.

As DNA, the CDR3 is TGTGCCAGCAGCTCCGGACTAGCGGGAGTTGAGCAGTTCTTC. As protein: CASSSGLAGVEQFF. V is TRBV13 and J is TRBJ2-1; 13 bases align to TRBD2. The CDR3 length is 14 residues. The germline gives CDR1 PRHDT, CDR2 FYEKMQ (reference sequence). V was pared by 4 bases and J by 9 bases, with 3 bases of the junction left unmatched.

The J gene is TRBJ1-1, the V gene TRBV25-1, with 7 bases matching TRBD1. The CDR3 is made up of 15 amino acids. CDR1 is MGHDK and CDR2 is SYGVNS in the germline V gene. V lost 3 bases, J lost 9 bases, and 13 bases stayed unmatched. CDR3: CASSDLPGQAEKAFF. The CDR3 DNA sequence: TGTGCCAGCAGTGATTTGCCCGGACAGGCCGAAAAAGCTTTCTTT.

J is TRBJ1-4 and V is TRBV5-4, with D perhaps matching TRBD1 (6 bases). This CDR3 comprises 15 residues. CDR1 and CDR2 (germline): SGHNT, YYREEE (reference sequence). Trimming removed 0 bases at V and 5 bases at J, with 11 bases between. CDR3 sequence reads: CASSLGGTLNEKLFF. The DNA for the CDR3 is TGTGCCAGCAGCTTGGGGGGGACACTAAATGAAAAACTGTTTTTT.

The chain couples TRBV1 to TRBJ2-7; TRBD2, the D gene given by the table, was not confirmed from the DNA. TRBV1 is described as a pseudogene. CDR3 length: 16 amino acids. The DNA for the CDR3 is TGCACCAGCAGCCAAGGACGAGCGGGGGACCGCTACGAGCAGTACTTC. It yields the protein CTSSQGRAGDRYEQYF.

The gene calls are TRBV18 and TRBJ2-1; 13 bases map to TRBD2. V lost 2 bases and J lost 5; bases outside the gene matches: 3. The germline V gene encodes CDR1 KGHSH and CDR2 LQKENI. The CDR3 totals 16 residues. Here the CDR3 reads CASSPVLAGGHNEQFF. The CDR3, as DNA: TGTGCCAGCTCACCAGTACTAGCGGGAGGGCACAATGAGCAGTTCTTC.

The chain links TRBV5-4 to TRBJ2-7, with D tentatively TRBD2 (6 bases). The CDR3 runs 14 residues. Trimming pared 0 bases from V and 7 bases from J, leaving 14 bases between. CDR1 and CDR2 from the germline V gene are SGHNT and YYREEE (reference sequence). The CDR3 region is CASSLETAAGEQYF. The CDR3 DNA is TGTGCCAGCAGCTTGGAGACCGCCGCGGGGGAGCAGTACTTC.

The CDR3 bases are TGTGCCAGCAGCCCCTCCACGGCAGGGCTCTATGGCTACACCTTC. Its translation is CASSPSTAGLYGYTF. The chain uses TRBV11-1 and TRBJ1-2; D may be TRBD1 (5 bases). V lost 5 bases, J lost 4 bases, and 17 bases lay in between. This CDR3 comprises 15 residues. Per the germline V gene, CDR1 is SGHAT and CDR2 is FQDESV (reference sequence).